These 32 T cell receptor beta chains were all obtained from the same sample, sequenced in a study of T cell responses to AZD1222 COVID-19 vaccine. Here immunoSEQ multiplex PCR was the method, and the copy in TCRdb shows in-frame clones only, minus some. The data hold 150,000 to 160,000 clones, with more than 85% observed a single time. This specimen was peripheral blood, taken after recovery from COVID-19. The receptors were sampled from an adult who had recovered from COVID-19.

This chain connects TRBV5-1 to TRBJ2-5; 10 bases agree with TRBD2. V dropped 0 bases and J dropped 4; count of bases not matched to a gene: 6. Germline assignment: CDR1 SGHRS and CDR2 YFSETQ. This CDR3 is 16 amino acids long. The DNA for the CDR3 is TGCGCCAGCAGCTTGGCTGAGGCTAGCGGGAGAGAGACCCAGTACTTC. Translation gives CASSLAEASGRETQYF.

The V call is TRBV7-3, the J call TRBJ1-1, with a tentative D call TRBD1 (6 bases). The V end lost 6 bases, the J end lost 2 bases, and 16 bases lay between the germline ends. This CDR3 contains 15 residues. Looked up from germline, CDR1 is SGHTA and CDR2 is FQGTGA. The CDR3 nucleotides read TGTGCCAGCAGTAGAATGGGGGGGCTAAACACTGAAGCTTTCTTT. This sequence encodes CASSRMGGLNTEAFF. The variable domain in full, completed from reference TRBV7-3 and TRBJ1-1, reads GAGVSQTPSNKVTEKGKYVELRCDPISGHTALYWYRQSLGQGPEFLIYFQGTGAADDSGLPNDRFFAVRPEGSVSTLKIQRTERGDSAVYLCASSRMGGLNTEAFFGQGTRLTVV.

The chain joins TRBV10-3 to TRBJ1-1; weak D call: TRBD1 (5 bases). Germline CDR1 ENHRY, CDR2 SYGVKD. V lost 5 bases to trimming and J lost 1 base, with 14 bases between them. This CDR3 has 15 amino acids. CDR3 sequence: CAISPRGPSNTEAFF. CDR3 nucleotide sequence: TGTGCCATCAGTCCAAGGGGACCCTCGAACACTGAAGCTTTCTTT.

This clone was recorded only once. The genes are TRBV5-1 and TRBJ1-5; D is uncertain. Between the trimmed V and J ends, which lost 9 bases and 0 bases, there was a span of 10 bases. Germline CDR1 and CDR2: SGHRS and YFSETQ. This CDR3 comprises 13 residues. Here the CDR3 reads CATGGDSNQPQHF. The CDR3 DNA follows: TGCGCCACCGGTGGGGATAGCAATCAGCCCCAGCATTTT. The full variable domain, completed using reference TRBV5-1 and TRBJ1-5, is KAGVTQTPRYLIKTRGQQVTLSCSPISGHRSVSWYQQTPGQGLQFLFEYFSETQRNKGNFPGRFSGRQFSNSRSEMNVSTLELGDSALYLCATGGDSNQPQHFGDGTRLSIL.

This clone was counted once. V gene TRBV24-1 combines with J gene TRBJ2-3, with 12 bases fitting TRBD2. CDR1 KGHDR and CDR2 SFDVKD come from the germline V gene. J gave up 2 bases and V 5 bases, and 10 bases lay outside the gene matches. The CDR3 runs to 18 residues. CDR3 DNA sequence: TGTGCCACCAGTGGGTGGACTAGCGGGAATAGTTTCACAGATACGCAGTATTTT. Translated: CATSGWTSGNSFTDTQYF.

The rearrangement links TRBV2 to TRBJ2-2, with TRBD1 as a possible D gene (5 bases). With 8 bases removed from V and 1 base from J, the gap between germline ends came to 8 bases. The length of the CDR3 is 13 residues. Germline CDR1 reads SNHLY; CDR2 reads FYNNEI. The CDR3 loop reads CASGQGNTGELFF. In nucleotides, the CDR3 is TGTGCCAGCGGTCAGGGGAACACCGGGGAGCTGTTTTTT.

The rearrangement joins TRBV9 to TRBJ2-5, with D hard to call. Trimming removed 0 bases from V and 5 bases from J, with 8 bases in between. The CDR3 runs to 13 residues. Germline CDR1 and CDR2: SGDLS and YYNGEE. DNA of the CDR3: TGTGCCAGCAGCGTAGAGGGTCCGGAGACCCAGTACTTC. As protein: CASSVEGPETQYF.

The chain couples TRBV4-3 to TRBJ1-5, with D perhaps matching TRBD1 (6 bases). Trimming took 0 bases from V and 9 from J, leaving 9 bases between them. Germline V gene data show CDR1 as LGHNA and CDR2 as YSLEER. The CDR3 totals 13 residues. CDR3 in DNA: TGCGCCAGCAGCCAAGATCAGGGGTGGCCCCAGCATTTT. Translated: CASSQDQGWPQHF.

The J gene is TRBJ2-7, the V gene TRBV7-9; tentatively, D is TRBD1 (5 bases). This CDR3 is built from 14 residues. CDR1 and CDR2 from the germline V gene are SEHNR and FQNEAQ (reference sequence). Trimming cost V 5 bases and J 1 base, with 12 bases left between them. This chain's CDR3 is CASSPQGASYEQYF. DNA for the CDR3: TGTGCCAGCAGCCCTCAGGGCGCGTCCTACGAGCAGTACTTC.

The rearrangement uses TRBV20-1 and TRBJ2-7; 8 positions agree with TRBD1. CDR1 DFQATT and CDR2 SNEGSKA come from the germline V gene (reference sequence). This CDR3 comprises 14 residues. The J segment lost 0 bases and the V segment lost 3 bases, leaving 4 bases of the junction unmatched. Written as DNA, the CDR3 is TGCAGTGCTAGTAGGACAGGGTACTCCTACGAGCAGTACTTC. Encoded protein: CSASRTGYSYEQYF.

The CDR3 DNA reads TGTGCCAGCAGCTACACCGGGACAGGGGGCCGGAATGAAGCTTTCTTT. Its translation is CASSYTGTGGRNEAFF. This chain joins TRBV7-9 and TRBJ1-1, with 12 bases that match TRBD1. This CDR3 contains 16 residues. Per the germline V gene, CDR1 is SEHNR and CDR2 is FQNEAQ (reference sequence). V shed 4 bases and J 7 bases; nucleotides not matched to a gene: 10.

The V call is TRBV18, the J call TRBJ2-7, with D perhaps TRBD2 (7 bases). V was trimmed by 0 bases and J by 1 base, leaving 16 bases between them. This CDR3 contains 17 residues. Looked up from germline, CDR1 is KGHSH and CDR2 is LQKENI. The CDR3 sequence: CASSPPTGGSFSYEQYF. CDR3 nucleotides: TGTGCCAGCTCACCACCGACAGGCGGGAGTTTTTCCTACGAGCAGTACTTC.

V is TRBV5-1 and J is TRBJ2-7; 11 bases fit TRBD2. The CDR3 sequence is 14 residues long. Looked up from germline, CDR1 is SGHRS and CDR2 is YFSETQ. With V trimmed by 5 bases and J by 3 bases, 4 bases remained unmatched. CDR3 DNA: TGCGCCAGCAGTTACGGGACTAGCGGCTACGAGCAGTACTTC. This gives the protein CASSYGTSGYEQYF.

Regarding this clone: Other DNA sequences in this specimen translate into the identical CDR3. The chain uses TRBV18 and TRBJ1-6, with TRBD1 identical over 7 bases. Looked up from germline, CDR1 is KGHSH and CDR2 is LQKENI. V gave up 4 bases and J gave up 3 bases; unmatched junction bases: 0. There are 14 residues in the CDR3. CDR3 sequence reads: CASSRDSYNSPLHF. In DNA form, the CDR3 reads TGTGCCAGCTCACGGGACAGCTATAATTCACCCCTCCACTTT. The full variable domain, in which reference TRBV18 and TRBJ1-6 provide the parts outside the CDR3, is NAGVMQNPRHLVRRRGQEARLRCSPMKGHSHVYWYRQLPEEGLKFMVYLQKENIIDESGMPKERFSAEFPKEGPSILRIQQVVRGDSAAYFCASSRDSYNSPLHFGNGTRLTVT.

This clone appeared a single time. This sequence joins TRBV19 and TRBJ1-3, with 11 bases aligning to TRBD1. Germline assignment: CDR1 LNHDA and CDR2 SQIVND (reference sequence). V lost 5 bases to trimming and J lost 8 bases; unmatched junction nucleotides: 8. The CDR3 covers 15 residues. The CDR3 coding sequence is TGTGCCAGTAGTGCCCGGGACAGGGGGACAGACACCATATATTTT. This codes for CASSARDRGTDTIYF. The whole variable domain, remainder taken from reference TRBV19 and TRBJ1-3, is DGGITQSPKYLFRKEGQNVTLSCEQNLNHDAMYWYRQDPGQGLRLIYYSQIVNDFQKGDIAEGYSVSREKKESFPLTVTSAQKNPTAFYLCASSARDRGTDTIYFGEGSWLTVV.

V gene TRBV6-6 combines with J gene TRBJ1-6, with D tentatively TRBD1 (6 bases). The CDR3 consists of 15 residues. Germline-derived CDR1 and CDR2 are MNHNY and SVGAGI (reference sequence). The V and J ends lost 0 bases and 9 bases respectively, with 12 bases between them. The CDR3 is CASSYSGTRSSPLHF. The CDR3 region has the DNA TGTGCCAGCAGTTACTCCGGGACAAGGAGTTCACCCCTCCACTTT.

The chain is built from TRBV7-3 and TRBJ1-2; 9 bases are a match to TRBD1. The CDR3 is made up of 14 amino acids. Germline CDR1 is SGHTA and CDR2 is FQGTGA. Trimming at V came to 5 bases and at J to 2 bases, leaving 3 bases not matched to a gene. CDR3 nucleotides: TGTGCCAGCAGCCTCGGGACAGGGAACTATGGCTACACCTTC. Its translation is CASSLGTGNYGYTF.

The CDR3 is CASRLTGATNEKLFF. CDR3 nucleotide sequence: TGTGCCAGCAGGTTGACAGGGGCAACTAATGAAAAACTGTTTTTT. This rearrangement joins TRBV5-6 to TRBJ1-4; 8 nucleotides agree with TRBD1. CDR3 length: 15 residues. V lost 5 bases and J lost 0; bases outside the gene matches: 3. Per germline, CDR1 SGHDT and CDR2 YYEEEE.

The chain joins TRBV25-1 to TRBJ1-1, with 9 positions matching TRBD1. V gave up 4 bases and J gave up 8 bases; unmatched junction bases: 8. In germline, CDR1 is MGHDK, CDR2 SYGVNS. The CDR3 totals 14 residues. The CDR3 here is CASSADRGAREAFF. Here the CDR3 DNA reads TGTGCCAGCAGTGCCGACAGGGGGGCCCGGGAAGCTTTCTTT.

This clone was seen just once. The chain links TRBV7-6 to TRBJ1-4; D gene unclear. The CDR3 runs to 12 residues. Germline values: CDR1 SGHVS, CDR2 FNYEAQ. Trimming pared 1 base from V and 8 bases from J, leaving 5 bases between. CDR3 bases: TGTGCCAGCAGCTTAGATGACGAAAAACTGTTTTTT. This gives the protein CASSLDDEKLFF.

V and J are TRBV7-2 and TRBJ1-2; the D gene is possibly TRBD1 (5 bases). The CDR3 sequence is 15 residues long. From germline, CDR1 is SGHTA and CDR2 FQGNSA. Trimming removed 5 bases from V and 3 bases from J, with 16 bases in between. In nucleotides, the CDR3 is TGTGCCAGCAGCAGGGAGGGACGGAGGGACTATGGCTACACCTTC. Translating it yields CASSREGRRDYGYTF.

This chain links TRBV27 with TRBJ2-1; D unresolved. The germline V and J ends were trimmed by 0 bases and 6 bases, with 6 bases remaining between them. Per germline, CDR1 MNHEY and CDR2 SMNVEV (reference sequence). CDR3 length: 13 residues. The chain's CDR3 is CASSLSIGNEQFF. The DNA for the CDR3 is TGTGCCAGCAGTTTATCGATAGGCAATGAGCAGTTCTTC.

The V and J genes are TRBV7-9 and TRBJ2-1; 10 nucleotides match TRBD2. CDR1 is SEHNR, CDR2 FQNEAQ, per germline (reference sequence). This CDR3 contains 14 residues. With 2 bases clipped from V and 9 bases from J, the junction kept 4 bases outside the gene matches. The CDR3 DNA reads TGTGCCAGCAGCTTAAGCGGGGGGGTGCGTGAGCAGTTCTTC. It specifies CASSLSGGVREQFF.

The V and J genes are TRBV9 and TRBJ2-7; no definite D call. V lost 0 bases to trimming and J lost 0 bases, with 10 bases between them. Germline values: CDR1 SGDLS, CDR2 YYNGEE. This CDR3 region has 15 residues. The CDR3 nucleotides read TGTGCCAGCAGCGTAGCTCCGCAGGCCTCCTACGAGCAGTACTTC. Translating gives CASSVAPQASYEQYF.

The V gene is TRBV12-3 or TRBV12-4, the J gene TRBJ2-6; D call uncertain. Trimming pared 3 bases from V and 3 bases from J, leaving 0 bases between. The CDR3 covers 12 residues. Here the CDR3 reads CASSFGANVLTF. The CDR3 DNA follows: TGTGCCAGCAGTTTTGGGGCCAACGTCCTGACTTTC.

The chain has TRBV5-1 and TRBJ2-5, with 8 bases identical to TRBD2. The germline V gene has CDR1 SGHRS and CDR2 YFSETQ. The CDR3 extends over 15 amino acids. Trimming at V came to 3 bases and at J to 5 bases, leaving 9 bases not matched to a gene. The chain's CDR3 is CASSSSNGRGETQYF. DNA for the CDR3: TGCGCCAGCAGCTCTTCCAACGGGAGGGGGGAGACCCAGTACTTC.

The CDR3 DNA is TGTGCCAGCAGCGTAGGGGACACTCCCTACGAGCAGTACTTC. Protein product: CASSVGDTPYEQYF. V usage is TRBV9 and J usage is TRBJ2-7, with TRBD1 as a possible D gene (6 bases). Per germline, CDR1 SGDLS and CDR2 YYNGEE. CDR3 length: 14 residues. The V end was cut by 0 bases, the J end by 2 bases, with 9 bases between.

The gene calls are TRBV5-6 and TRBJ2-7, with TRBD1 identical over 11 bases. V shed 4 bases and J 0 bases; nucleotides not matched to a gene: 3. CDR3 length: 15 amino acids. Germline V CDR1 and CDR2: SGHDT, YYEEEE. CDR3: CASSKGTGGSYEQYF. CDR3 DNA: TGTGCCAGCAGCAAGGGGACAGGGGGCTCCTACGAGCAGTACTTC.

This clone appeared a single time. V usage is TRBV20-1 and J usage is TRBJ2-2, with TRBD2 matching over 11 bases. From germline, CDR1 is DFQATT and CDR2 SNEGSKA (reference sequence). This CDR3 has 15 amino acids. V lost 3 bases and J lost 4; bases outside the gene matches: 4. In DNA form, the CDR3 reads TGCAGTGCTAGTACTAGCGGGAGATCCACCGGGGAGCTGTTTTTT. The encoded protein is CSASTSGRSTGELFF.

This chain links TRBV2 with TRBJ2-3; D may be TRBD2 (7 bases). Trimming took 6 bases from V and 2 from J, leaving 15 bases between them. This CDR3 has 15 residues. Germline CDR1 SNHLY, CDR2 FYNNEI. The CDR3 reads CASRFRRGLTDTQYF. Written as DNA, the CDR3 is TGTGCCAGCAGGTTCAGGCGGGGGCTCACAGATACGCAGTATTTT.

This chain uses TRBV5-5 with TRBJ2-3; no firm D call. V was trimmed by 0 bases and J by 0 bases, leaving 5 bases between them. Germline V gene data show CDR1 as SGHKS and CDR2 as YYEKEE (reference sequence). The CDR3 is 14 amino acids. This CDR3 is CASSLEVSTDTQYF. DNA for the CDR3: TGTGCCAGCAGCTTGGAGGTCAGCACAGATACGCAGTATTTT.

This clone showed up just a few times. V gene TRBV19 combines with J gene TRBJ2-5; no firm D call. Trimming stripped 9 bases from V and 5 bases from J, with 10 bases between. Germline CDR1 is LNHDA and CDR2 is SQIVND (reference sequence). The CDR3 is 11 amino acids. The CDR3 reads CASGRWETQYF. The CDR3 coding sequence is TGTGCCAGCGGTAGATGGGAGACCCAGTACTTC.